This TCR beta chain was documented in a study of identifying expanded T cells in peripheral blood (dated by TCRdb to the late 2010s). For the wider study: Technical replicates were generated by sequencing separate aliquots of the same genomic DNA pool, with four replicates compared pairwise.

TCRbeta CDR3 regions were profiled by bias-controlled multiplex PCR amplification of genomic DNA with the immunoSEQ Assay. Per the source publication's procedure: The absolute abundance of each unique TCRbeta CDR3 region was quantified after sequences were collapsed and filtered. Two models were used to test differential abundance: a binomial model (Fisher-equivalent) and a beta-binomial model that adds time-dependent variance fitted from healthy donors. Clones with fewer than 5 combined templates were removed, and a clone was called differentially abundant if the clone's Benjamini-Hochberg FDR was below 0.01. In the beta-binomial model, variance was expressed as a function of the total template count across the two samples, in the form v = (b*log(k)+a)^2. This is the immuneACCESS table as TCRdb keeps it, with only in-frame sequences that have V and J called. A part of the clones is gone; compared with another copy, unresolved V genes explain less than half, and the rest is unexplained. D and trimming come from the DNA, and the V and J calls and clone size come from that table. The sample data list approximately 83,000 clones, and about 85% of these were observed just once. The ten largest clonotypes hold less than 5% of the sample.

No immune events, such as infections, were documented for the healthy donors during the collection period. Blood repertoires from healthy donors were used as a training cohort for calibrating time-dependent variance in a beta-binomial model of differential abundance of T-cell clones. The training cohort was composed of around ten healthy donors, 3 female and 7 male. On average the donors were 43 years old, and their ages spanned roughly 29 to 64 years. Whole blood was collected from each healthy donor at three time points spaced about 2 weeks apart and obtained from a commercial supplier. Genomic DNA was extracted from unsorted whole blood for immunosequencing. The research as a whole found: The authors expected biological variance in healthy repertoires might increase further over much longer intervals such as months to years. The binomial model flagged around 1.1 differentially abundant clones between technical replicates, compared with about 16.4 over about 2 weeks and 19 to 20 over four weeks. Variance in clone template counts between roughly two-week samples significantly increased with total template count across all healthy donors. Across all healthy-donor time intervals, the beta-binomial model significantly cut both the number of clones called differentially abundant and the false-positive rate.

Trimming at the junction amounts to 3 bases on V and 1 base on J, and the germline ends lie 9 bases apart. The CDR3 holds 14 amino acids from the cysteine to the phenylalanine. Only the CDR3 part of the read is kept: 42 bases, read in frame from the first base. Looking up the germline V gene (reference sequence) yields CDR1 LNHDA and CDR2 SQIVND. A remark on this clone: What this receptor recognizes is not known. Base qualities are missing; no much larger clone stands one base away.

The sequencing sample was made of blood. The origin of this receptor is a person between 18 and 75 years old in good health. The sequence joins TRBV19 to TRBJ1-1; a weak D assignment points to TRBD1 (6 bases agree). At the DNA level, the sequence is TGTGCCAGTAGTATGGACAGCCCGAACACTGAAGCTTTCTTT. It encodes CASSMDSPNTEAFF.